This passage covers 28 T cell receptor beta chains from one sample sequenced in a study of T cell responses to AZD1222 COVID-19 vaccine. Method: immunoSEQ multiplex PCR; TCRdb's copy keeps in-frame clones and lacks some. The top ten clones hold 1.5% to 2% of a sample with 150,000 or so clones, 70% to 90% of them seen once. Material: peripheral blood, obtained on day 0 of AZD1222 vaccination. The receptors originated from an adult in good health.

This chain joins TRBV9 and TRBJ1-1, with 8 nucleotides matching TRBD1. The germline CDR1 and CDR2 sequences are SGDLS and YYNGEE. CDR3 length: 14 residues. V lost 2 bases to trimming and J lost 2 bases; unmatched junction nucleotides: 2. CDR3 bases: TGTGCCAGCAGCGTGGGGACAGGAAACACTGAAGCTTTCTTT. Its translation: CASSVGTGNTEAFF.

This chain links TRBV9 with TRBJ2-2; TRBD2 agrees at 8 bases. CDR1 SGDLS and CDR2 YYNGEE come from the germline V gene. J was trimmed by 2 bases and V by 3 bases; bases with no gene match: 3. The CDR3 loop spans 15 amino acids. The CDR3 sequence: CASSGSGDNTGELFF. In DNA, the CDR3 is TGTGCCAGCAGCGGTAGCGGGGATAACACCGGGGAGCTGTTTTTT.

This clone ranks as medium-sized. The chain employs TRBV24-1 and TRBJ2-2; D perhaps matches TRBD2 (5 bases). Germline CDR1 and CDR2: KGHDR and SFDVKD. Trimming took off 3 bases at V and 3 bases at J, with 10 bases between the two ends. The CDR3 has 15 amino acids. DNA of the CDR3: TGTGCCACCAGTGATGCGGGCAGAGACACCGGGGAGCTGTTTTTT. Translation gives CATSDAGRDTGELFF.

The rearrangement uses TRBV13 and TRBJ2-3; D call uncertain. Germline assignment: CDR1 PRHDT and CDR2 FYEKMQ (reference sequence). The CDR3 is made up of 13 amino acids. V gave up 6 bases and J gave up 2 bases, with 9 bases separating them. The CDR3 region has the DNA TGTGCCAGCAGACCACTCAACACAGATACGCAGTATTTT. Translation gives CASRPLNTDTQYF.

The chain has TRBV6-1 and TRBJ1-1; D uncertain. Between the trimmed V and J ends, which lost 5 bases and 1 base, there was a span of 14 bases. The CDR3 covers 15 residues. Germline assignment: CDR1 MNHNS and CDR2 SASEGT. CDR3 DNA: TGTGCCAGCAGTACCCTACCCCCAGCGAACACTGAAGCTTTCTTT. Its protein is CASSTLPPANTEAFF.

In its sample, this clone was seen once. This chain connects TRBV4-2 to TRBJ2-5, with 8 bases identical to TRBD2. The CDR3 extends over 14 amino acids. V was clipped by 4 bases and J by 2 bases; unmatched bases: 3. Germline values: CDR1 LGHNA, CDR2 YNFKEQ. This chain's CDR3 is CASSLGGGQETQYF. The CDR3 DNA sequence: TGTGCCAGCAGCCTAGGCGGGGGGCAAGAGACCCAGTACTTC.

The chain employs TRBV7-9 and TRBJ2-3, with 8 bases that match TRBD2. The CDR3 contains 15 residues. V gave up 8 bases and J gave up 0 bases; unmatched junction bases: 7. Germline-derived CDR1 and CDR2 are SEHNR and FQNEAQ (reference sequence). The CDR3: CASGVSSGSTDTQYF. The DNA of the CDR3 is TGTGCCAGCGGCGTGTCTAGCGGGAGCACAGATACGCAGTATTTT.

As to this clone: Germline and junction disagree at one end, which may indicate a read error. The chain is built from TRBV6-4 and TRBJ1-5; D remains ambiguous. CDR1 and CDR2 (germline): MRHNA, SNTAGT. The CDR3 is made up of 14 amino acids. CDR3 region: CATSRRTQNQPQHF. The DNA of the CDR3 is TGTGCCACCAGTCGTCGGACTCAGAATCAGCCCCAGCATTTT.

The V and J genes are TRBV30 and TRBJ2-5, with 8 positions matching TRBD2. V lost 2 bases, J lost 8 bases, and 10 bases stayed unmatched. The CDR3 contains 14 residues. From germline, CDR1 is GTSNPN and CDR2 SVGIG (reference sequence). CDR3 sequence: CAWSRGGLPETQYF. As DNA, the CDR3 is TGTGCCTGGAGTCGGGGGGGACTACCAGAAACCCAGTACTTC.

The chain is built from TRBV10-3 and TRBJ2-1; possibly TRBD2 for D (5 bases). The CDR3 covers 15 residues. The germline V gene encodes CDR1 ENHRY and CDR2 SYGVKD. V was clipped by 4 bases and J by 1 base, with 11 bases between them. In DNA, the CDR3 is TGTGCCATCAGTGGGAGTGGAGGTTCCTACAATGAGCAGTTCTTC. Its protein product is CAISGSGGSYNEQFF.

The chain couples TRBV30 to TRBJ2-1; D is unresolved. The length of the CDR3 is 12 residues. V lost 0 bases and J 10 bases, leaving 10 bases between the germline ends. Germline V gene sequence: CDR1 GTSNPN, CDR2 SVGIG (reference sequence). The CDR3 region is CAWSVLSWEQFF. In DNA, the CDR3 is TGTGCCTGGAGTGTACTCTCCTGGGAGCAGTTCTTC.

This clone has a handful of counts. This rearrangement joins TRBV6-1 to TRBJ2-3; TRBD2 aligns across 8 bases. Looked up from germline, CDR1 is MNHNS and CDR2 is SASEGT. The CDR3 is made up of 17 amino acids. V lost 0 bases to trimming and J lost 4 bases; unmatched junction nucleotides: 9. The CDR3 coding sequence is TGTGCCAGCAGTGAAGCGAATACGCTAGCGGGTGCAGATACGCAGTATTTT. Its translation is CASSEANTLAGADTQYF.

The chain carries TRBV6-5 and TRBJ1-2, with D possibly matching TRBD1 (5 bases). The V gene's germline CDR1 is MNHEY and CDR2 SVGAGI. V lost 7 bases and J lost 1, with 16 bases in between. This CDR3 has 15 amino acids. CDR3 sequence reads: CASNGADTDNYGYTF. The DNA of the CDR3 is TGTGCCAGCAATGGGGCGGACACCGATAACTATGGCTACACCTTC.

The rearrangement uses TRBV6-5 and TRBJ2-4; D uncertain. With 5 bases removed from V and 6 bases from J, the gap between germline ends came to 11 bases. The CDR3 has 13 residues. Germline V gene data show CDR1 as MNHEY and CDR2 as SVGAGI. In DNA, the CDR3 is TGTGCCAGCAGTCTCCGAGGCCTAAACATTCAGTACTTC. Amino acid sequence: CASSLRGLNIQYF.

The chain couples TRBV2 to TRBJ2-2; no clear D gene. Germline CDR1 reads SNHLY; CDR2 reads FYNNEI. The CDR3 contains 13 residues. V was clipped by 6 bases and J by 1 base, with 6 bases between them. The CDR3 is CASRLGNTGELFF. The CDR3 DNA reads as TGTGCCAGCAGACTGGGGAACACCGGGGAGCTGTTTTTT.

The J gene is TRBJ1-2, the V gene TRBV25-1; D is unclear. The V and J ends lost 5 bases and 1 base respectively, with 14 bases between them. CDR1 and CDR2 (germline): MGHDK, SYGVNS. The CDR3 runs to 15 residues. The CDR3 DNA follows: TGTGCCAGCAGTCGTTCCGGGTCCTTTAACTATGGCTACACCTTC. The encoded protein is CASSRSGSFNYGYTF.

Concerning this clone: The junction and the germline gene differ at one end; a read error may be behind it. This rearrangement joins TRBV18 to TRBJ2-7; either TRBD1 or TRBD2 may fit D (6 bases each). Looked up from germline, CDR1 is KGHSH and CDR2 is LQKENI. The CDR3 has 14 residues. CDR3: CASSPPGGTYGQYF. CDR3 in DNA: TGTGCCAGCTCACCACCAGGGGGGACCTACGGGCAGTACTTC.

The V call is TRBV2, the J call TRBJ2-1; D call uncertain. This CDR3 is 14 amino acids long. The germline V gene encodes CDR1 SNHLY and CDR2 FYNNEI. The germline V and J ends were trimmed by 6 bases and 9 bases, with 18 bases remaining between them. CDR3 sequence reads: CASREQSSGGEQFF. The CDR3 nucleotides are TGTGCCAGCAGAGAACAGAGCTCTGGTGGTGAGCAGTTCTTC.

This sequence joins TRBV5-5 and TRBJ2-5; D is perhaps TRBD1 or TRBD2 (5 bases each). The CDR3 totals 13 residues. Germline loops: CDR1 SGHKS, CDR2 YYEKEE (reference sequence). The V end lost 3 bases, the J end lost 8 bases, and 14 bases lay between the germline ends. The CDR3 bases are TGTGCCAGCAGCTCAGGGACGGATACTACCCAGTACTTC. It translates to CASSSGTDTTQYF.

The chain uses TRBV28 and TRBJ1-6; D is ambiguous. Trimming pared 3 bases from V and 9 bases from J, leaving 12 bases between. This CDR3 is 14 amino acids long. Per the germline V gene, CDR1 is MDHEN and CDR2 is SYDVKM. The CDR3 region is CASSFNRRGSPLHF. The CDR3 DNA reads as TGTGCCAGCAGTTTTAACCGGCGGGGTTCACCCCTCCACTTT.

This clone was picked up a small number of times. V is TRBV24-1 and J is TRBJ1-2; TRBD1 agrees at 7 bases. Germline CDR1 KGHDR, CDR2 SFDVKD. The V and J ends lost 7 bases and 2 bases, in that order; junction bases with no gene match: 6. The length of the CDR3 is 14 residues. CDR3 region: CATSPGGGNYGYTF. The CDR3 nucleotides are TGTGCCACCAGCCCAGGGGGAGGAAACTATGGCTACACCTTC.

The genes are TRBV6-2 or TRBV6-3 and TRBJ2-7; the D gene is possibly TRBD1 (6 bases). Germline V CDR1 and CDR2: MNHEY, SVGEGT. This CDR3 spans 13 amino acids. The V end lost 3 bases, the J end lost 3 bases, and 9 bases lay between the germline ends. The CDR3 is CASSYQQGYEQYF. The CDR3 nucleotides read TGTGCCAGCAGTTATCAACAGGGCTACGAGCAGTACTTC.

The chain uses TRBV7-3 and TRBJ2-1; TRBD2 aligns across 10 bases. The CDR3 has 17 amino acids. Germline V gives CDR1 SGHTA, CDR2 FQGTGA. The V segment lost 1 base and the J segment 0 bases; nucleotides outside the gene matches: 3. The CDR3 sequence is CASSLNPSGSSYNEQFF. CDR3 DNA sequence: TGTGCCAGCAGCTTAAATCCTAGCGGGAGCTCCTACAATGAGCAGTTCTTC.

The chain joins TRBV19 to TRBJ2-7, with 9 bases identical to TRBD1. Germline loops: CDR1 LNHDA, CDR2 SQIVND (reference sequence). The CDR3 extends over 15 amino acids. Unmatched junction bases numbered 14, after V lost 11 bases and J lost 3 bases. Here the CDR3 DNA reads TGTGCCTGTGGGAGGGAGACAGGGGGATTCTACGAGCAGTACTTC. Translation: CACGRETGGFYEQYF.

This rearrangement joins TRBV5-4 to TRBJ1-2; tentative D call: TRBD1 (5 bases). The CDR3 runs to 14 residues. With 6 bases removed from V and 2 bases from J, the gap between germline ends came to 14 bases. The germline gives CDR1 SGHNT, CDR2 YYREEE (reference sequence). CDR3 sequence: CASTVGGTNYGYTF. For the CDR3, the DNA is TGTGCCAGCACCGTCGGGGGGACCAACTATGGCTACACCTTC.

CDR3 in DNA: TGCAGCGTCATTTCCTTAACAGGGGAAGGAGCTTTCTTT. This gives the protein CSVISLTGEGAFF. The V and J genes are TRBV29-1 and TRBJ1-1; 7 positions agree with TRBD1. This CDR3 is built from 13 residues. Germline values: CDR1 SQVTM, CDR2 ANQGSEA. With 6 bases clipped from V and 10 bases from J, the junction kept 14 bases outside the gene matches. The full variable domain, completed using reference TRBV29-1 and TRBJ1-1, is SAVISQKPSRDICQRGTSLTIQCQVDSQVTMMFWYRQQPGQSLTLIATANQGSEATYESGFVIDKFPISRPNLTFSTLTVSNMSPEDSSIYLCSVISLTGEGAFFGQGTRLTVV.

This rearrangement joins TRBV6-1 to TRBJ2-1, with D tentatively TRBD1 (5 bases). This CDR3 is 14 amino acids long. Germline-derived CDR1 and CDR2 are MNHNS and SASEGT. V was shortened by 3 bases and J by 7 bases, with 13 bases between the two germline ends. The CDR3 spells CASSDGPGSNEQFF. DNA of the CDR3: TGTGCCAGCAGTGATGGGCCAGGGTCAAATGAGCAGTTCTTC.

In DNA form, the CDR3 reads TGCGCCAGCAGCTTCAACCAGATGAACACTGAAGCTTTCTTT. It translates to CASSFNQMNTEAFF. This chain links TRBV5-1 with TRBJ1-1; D unclear. The V end lost 2 bases, the J end lost 0 bases, and 8 bases lay between the germline ends. CDR3 length: 14 amino acids. CDR1 SGHRS and CDR2 YFSETQ come from the germline V gene. The complete variable domain, with remaining parts taken from reference TRBV5-1 and TRBJ1-1, reads KAGVTQTPRYLIKTRGQQVTLSCSPISGHRSVSWYQQTPGQGLQFLFEYFSETQRNKGNFPGRFSGRQFSNSRSEMNVSTLELGDSALYLCASSFNQMNTEAFFGQGTRLTVV.